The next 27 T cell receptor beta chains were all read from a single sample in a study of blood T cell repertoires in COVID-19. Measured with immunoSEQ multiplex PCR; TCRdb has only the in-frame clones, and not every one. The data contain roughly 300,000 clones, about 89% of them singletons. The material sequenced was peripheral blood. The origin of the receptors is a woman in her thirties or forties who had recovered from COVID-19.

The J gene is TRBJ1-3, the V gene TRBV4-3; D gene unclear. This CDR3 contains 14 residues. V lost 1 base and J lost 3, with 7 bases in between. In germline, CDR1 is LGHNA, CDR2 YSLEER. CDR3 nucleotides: TGCGCCAGCAGCCAAGTCGGGTTTGGAAACACCATATATTTT. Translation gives CASSQVGFGNTIYF.

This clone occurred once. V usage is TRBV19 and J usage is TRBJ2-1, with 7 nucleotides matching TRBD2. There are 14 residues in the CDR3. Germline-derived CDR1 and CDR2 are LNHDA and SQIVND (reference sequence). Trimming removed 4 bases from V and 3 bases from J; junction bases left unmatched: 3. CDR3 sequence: CASSSGGGYNEQFF. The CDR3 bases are TGTGCCAGTAGTAGCGGGGGTGGCTACAATGAGCAGTTCTTC.

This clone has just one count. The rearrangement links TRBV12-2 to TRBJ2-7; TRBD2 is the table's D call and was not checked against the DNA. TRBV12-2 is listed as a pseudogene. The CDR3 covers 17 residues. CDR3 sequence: CASHPGEPAGGPYEQYF. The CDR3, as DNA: TGTGCAAGTCACCCAGGGGAACCGGCGGGGGGGCCCTACGAGCAGTACTTC.

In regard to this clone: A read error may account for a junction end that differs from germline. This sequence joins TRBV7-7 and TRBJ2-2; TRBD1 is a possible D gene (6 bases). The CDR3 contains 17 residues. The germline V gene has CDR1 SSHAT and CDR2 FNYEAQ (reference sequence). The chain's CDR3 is CASSSARGSANTGELFF. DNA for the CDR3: TGTGCTAGCAGCTCCGCTAGGGGGTCGGCGAACACCGGGGAGCTGTTTTTT.

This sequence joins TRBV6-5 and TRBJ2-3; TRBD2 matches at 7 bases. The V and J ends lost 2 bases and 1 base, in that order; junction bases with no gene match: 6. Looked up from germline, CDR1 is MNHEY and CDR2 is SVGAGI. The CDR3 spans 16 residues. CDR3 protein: CASSYGSSGRTDTQYF. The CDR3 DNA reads TGTGCCAGCAGTTACGGGTCTAGCGGACGCACAGATACGCAGTATTTT.

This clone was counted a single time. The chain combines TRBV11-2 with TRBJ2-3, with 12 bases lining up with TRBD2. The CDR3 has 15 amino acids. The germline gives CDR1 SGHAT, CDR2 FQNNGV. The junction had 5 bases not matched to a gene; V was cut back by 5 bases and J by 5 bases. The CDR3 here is CASSHQLAGGDTQYF. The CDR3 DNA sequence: TGTGCCAGCAGCCACCAACTAGCGGGGGGAGATACGCAGTATTTT.

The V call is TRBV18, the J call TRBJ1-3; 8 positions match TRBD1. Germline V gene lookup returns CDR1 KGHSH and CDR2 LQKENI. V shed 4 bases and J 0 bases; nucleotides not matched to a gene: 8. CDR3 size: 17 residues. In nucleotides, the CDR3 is TGTGCCAGCTCACGCGCCGGGACAGGAGCCTCTGGAAACACCATATATTTT. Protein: CASSRAGTGASGNTIYF.

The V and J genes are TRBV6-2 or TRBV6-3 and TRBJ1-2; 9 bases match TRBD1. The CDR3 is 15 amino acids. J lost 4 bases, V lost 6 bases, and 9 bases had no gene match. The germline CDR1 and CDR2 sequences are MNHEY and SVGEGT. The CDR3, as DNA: TGTGCCAGCAGCCCCCTGAACAGGGGGCTCTATGGCTACACCTTC. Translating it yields CASSPLNRGLYGYTF.

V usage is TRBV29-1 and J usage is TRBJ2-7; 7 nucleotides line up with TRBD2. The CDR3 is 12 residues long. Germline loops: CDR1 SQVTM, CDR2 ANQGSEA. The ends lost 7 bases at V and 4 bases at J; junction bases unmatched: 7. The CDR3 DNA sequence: TGCAGCGCCGTAATGGGAGGGTACGAGCAGTACTTC. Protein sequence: CSAVMGGYEQYF.

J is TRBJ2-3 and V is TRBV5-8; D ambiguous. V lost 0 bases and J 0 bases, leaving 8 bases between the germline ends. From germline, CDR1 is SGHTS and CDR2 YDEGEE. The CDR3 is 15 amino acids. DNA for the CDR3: TGTGCCAGCAGCTTGGTGCTAGTGAGCACAGATACGCAGTATTTT. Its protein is CASSLVLVSTDTQYF.

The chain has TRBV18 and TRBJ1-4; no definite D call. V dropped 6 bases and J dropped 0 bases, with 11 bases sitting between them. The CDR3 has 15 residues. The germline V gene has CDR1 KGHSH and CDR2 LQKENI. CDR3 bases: TGTGCCAGCTCTTCCCAGGTTTCAACTAATGAAAAACTGTTTTTT. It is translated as CASSSQVSTNEKLFF.

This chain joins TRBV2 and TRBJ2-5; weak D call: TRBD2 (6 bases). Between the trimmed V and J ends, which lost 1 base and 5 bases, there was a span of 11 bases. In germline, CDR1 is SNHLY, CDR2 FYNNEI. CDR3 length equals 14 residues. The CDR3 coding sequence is TGTGCCAGCAGTGAAGGGACTATAGACGAGACCCAGTACTTC. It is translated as CASSEGTIDETQYF.

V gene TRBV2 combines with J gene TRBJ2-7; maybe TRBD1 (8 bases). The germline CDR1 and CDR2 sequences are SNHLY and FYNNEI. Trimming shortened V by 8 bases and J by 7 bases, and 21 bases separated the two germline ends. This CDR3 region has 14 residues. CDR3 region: CASLGGQGAREQYF. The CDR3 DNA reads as TGTGCCAGCCTCGGGGGGCAGGGGGCTCGGGAGCAGTACTTC.

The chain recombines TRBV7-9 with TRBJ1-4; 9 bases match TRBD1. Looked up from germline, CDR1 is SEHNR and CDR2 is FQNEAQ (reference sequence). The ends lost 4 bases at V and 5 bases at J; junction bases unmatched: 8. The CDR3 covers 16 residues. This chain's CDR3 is CASSYPTGGINEKLFF. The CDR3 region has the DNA TGTGCCAGCAGCTACCCGACAGGGGGAATAAATGAAAAACTGTTTTTT.

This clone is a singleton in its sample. The CDR3 spells CASSVDRLAGDYNEQFF. The CDR3 nucleotides read TGTGCCAGCAGCGTAGATCGACTAGCGGGGGATTACAATGAGCAGTTCTTC. The rearrangement links TRBV9 to TRBJ2-1; 12 positions match TRBD2. The V and J ends lost 0 bases and 4 bases, in that order; junction bases with no gene match: 5. The CDR3 length is 17 residues. Looked up from germline, CDR1 is SGDLS and CDR2 is YYNGEE.

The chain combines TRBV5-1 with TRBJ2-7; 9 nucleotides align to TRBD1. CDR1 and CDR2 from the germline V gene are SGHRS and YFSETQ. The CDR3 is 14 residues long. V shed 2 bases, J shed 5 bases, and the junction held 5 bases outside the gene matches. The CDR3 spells CASSLGTGTDEQYF. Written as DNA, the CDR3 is TGCGCCAGCAGCTTAGGGACAGGGACCGACGAGCAGTACTTC.

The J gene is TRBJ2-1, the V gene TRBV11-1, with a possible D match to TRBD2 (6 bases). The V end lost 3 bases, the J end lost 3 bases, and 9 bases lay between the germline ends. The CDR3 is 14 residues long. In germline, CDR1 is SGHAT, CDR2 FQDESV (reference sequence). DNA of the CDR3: TGTGCCAGCAGCTTGGGGCGGGACTACAATGAGCAGTTCTTC. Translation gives CASSLGRDYNEQFF.

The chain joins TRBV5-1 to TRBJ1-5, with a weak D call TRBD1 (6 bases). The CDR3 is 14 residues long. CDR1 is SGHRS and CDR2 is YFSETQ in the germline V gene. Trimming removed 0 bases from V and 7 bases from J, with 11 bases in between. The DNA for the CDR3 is TGCGCCAGCAGCTTGGGCGGGGGGGGCCAGCCCCAGCATTTT. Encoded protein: CASSLGGGGQPQHF. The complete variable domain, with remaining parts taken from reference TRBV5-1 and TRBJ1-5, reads KAGVTQTPRYLIKTRGQQVTLSCSPISGHRSVSWYQQTPGQGLQFLFEYFSETQRNKGNFPGRFSGRQFSNSRSEMNVSTLELGDSALYLCASSLGGGGQPQHFGDGTRLSIL.

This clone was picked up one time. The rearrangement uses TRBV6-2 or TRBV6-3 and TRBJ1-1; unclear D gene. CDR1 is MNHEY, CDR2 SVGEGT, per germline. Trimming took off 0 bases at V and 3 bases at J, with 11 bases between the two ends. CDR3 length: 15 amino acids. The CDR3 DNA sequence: TGTGCCAGCAGTTACTCGAGGTCTGAGGACACTGAAGCTTTCTTT. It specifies CASSYSRSEDTEAFF.

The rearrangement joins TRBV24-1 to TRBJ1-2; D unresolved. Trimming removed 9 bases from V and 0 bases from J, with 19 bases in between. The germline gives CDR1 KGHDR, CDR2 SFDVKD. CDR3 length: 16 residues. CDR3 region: CATERTDLPPNYGYTF. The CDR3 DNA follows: TGTGCCACCGAACGTACAGACCTTCCTCCTAACTATGGCTACACCTTC.

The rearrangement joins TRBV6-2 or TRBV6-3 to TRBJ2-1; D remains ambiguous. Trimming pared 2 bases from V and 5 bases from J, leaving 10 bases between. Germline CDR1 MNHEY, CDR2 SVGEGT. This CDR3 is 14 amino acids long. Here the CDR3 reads CASSYQVEDNEQFF. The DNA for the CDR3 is TGTGCCAGCAGTTACCAGGTAGAAGACAATGAGCAGTTCTTC.

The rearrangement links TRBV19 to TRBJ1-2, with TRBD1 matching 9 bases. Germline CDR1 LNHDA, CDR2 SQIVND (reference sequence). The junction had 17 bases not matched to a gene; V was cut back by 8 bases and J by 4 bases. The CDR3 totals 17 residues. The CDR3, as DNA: TGTGCCAGTCAAACCCCGGGACAGGGTTTTGTAAGCTATGGCTACACCTTC. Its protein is CASQTPGQGFVSYGYTF.

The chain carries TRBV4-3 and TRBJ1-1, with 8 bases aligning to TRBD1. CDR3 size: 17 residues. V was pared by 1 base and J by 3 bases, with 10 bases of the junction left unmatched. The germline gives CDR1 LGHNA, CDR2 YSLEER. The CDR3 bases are TGCGCCAGCAGCCAAGGCACACGACAGGGGTGGGACACTGAAGCTTTCTTT. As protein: CASSQGTRQGWDTEAFF.

CDR3 DNA: TGTGCCAGCAGTTTCGACAGGGAGAACACTGAAGCTTTCTTT. This gives the protein CASSFDRENTEAFF. The chain is built from TRBV6-5 and TRBJ1-1; 7 bases line up with TRBD1. The CDR3 sequence is 14 residues long. J lost 1 base, V lost 4 bases, and 3 bases had no gene match. Germline V lookup: CDR1 MNHEY, CDR2 SVGAGI.

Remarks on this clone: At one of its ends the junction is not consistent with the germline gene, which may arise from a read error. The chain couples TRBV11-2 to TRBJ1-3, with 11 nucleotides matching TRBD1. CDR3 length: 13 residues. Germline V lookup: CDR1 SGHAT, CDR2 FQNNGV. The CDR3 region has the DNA TGTGCCAGCAGCTTAGTCGAGGACAGGGGGCCGAATTTT. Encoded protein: CASSLVEDRGPNF.

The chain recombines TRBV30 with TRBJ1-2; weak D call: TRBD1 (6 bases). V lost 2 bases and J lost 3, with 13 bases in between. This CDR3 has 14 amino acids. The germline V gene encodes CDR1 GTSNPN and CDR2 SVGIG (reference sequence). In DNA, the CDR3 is TGTGCCTGGAGTAGGGGGGGCGCCGACTATGGCTACACCTTC. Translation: CAWSRGGADYGYTF.

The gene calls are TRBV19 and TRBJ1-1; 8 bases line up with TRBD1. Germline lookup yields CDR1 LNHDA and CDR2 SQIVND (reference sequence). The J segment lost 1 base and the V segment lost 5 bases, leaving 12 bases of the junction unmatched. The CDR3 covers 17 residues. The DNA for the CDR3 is TGTGCCAGTAGTCTAATAGGTAGGACAGGGAAGAACACTGAAGCTTTCTTT. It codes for CASSLIGRTGKNTEAFF.